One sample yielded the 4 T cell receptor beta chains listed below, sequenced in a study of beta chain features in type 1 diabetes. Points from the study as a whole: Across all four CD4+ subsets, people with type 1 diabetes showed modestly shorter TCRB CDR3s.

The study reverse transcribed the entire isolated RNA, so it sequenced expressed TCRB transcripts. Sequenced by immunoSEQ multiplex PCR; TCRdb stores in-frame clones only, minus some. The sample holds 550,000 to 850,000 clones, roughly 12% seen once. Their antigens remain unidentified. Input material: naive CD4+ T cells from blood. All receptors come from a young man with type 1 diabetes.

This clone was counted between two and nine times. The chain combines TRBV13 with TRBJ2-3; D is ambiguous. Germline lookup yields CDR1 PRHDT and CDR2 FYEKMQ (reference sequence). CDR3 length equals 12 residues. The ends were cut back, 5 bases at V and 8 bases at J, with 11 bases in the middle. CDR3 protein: CASSRVLGTQYF. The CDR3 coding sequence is TGTGCCAGCAGCCGGGTGTTGGGTACGCAGTATTTT.

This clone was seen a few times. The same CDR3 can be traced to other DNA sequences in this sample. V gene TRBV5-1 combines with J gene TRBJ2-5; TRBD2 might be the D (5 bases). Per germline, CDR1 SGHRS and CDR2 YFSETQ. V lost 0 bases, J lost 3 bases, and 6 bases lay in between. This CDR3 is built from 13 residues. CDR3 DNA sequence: TGCGCCAGCAGCTTGGTCGGGGAAGAGACCCAGTACTTC. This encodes CASSLVGEETQYF.

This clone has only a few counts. As DNA, the CDR3 is TGTGCCAGCAGTCGGGACAGGGGACCAAATGGCTACACCTTC. Protein: CASSRDRGPNGYTF. The chain is built from TRBV6-5 and TRBJ1-2, with 10 bases fitting TRBD1. Germline CDR1 reads MNHEY; CDR2 reads SVGAGI. Trimming cost V 5 bases and J 6 bases; bases outside gene matches: 6. CDR3 length equals 14 residues.

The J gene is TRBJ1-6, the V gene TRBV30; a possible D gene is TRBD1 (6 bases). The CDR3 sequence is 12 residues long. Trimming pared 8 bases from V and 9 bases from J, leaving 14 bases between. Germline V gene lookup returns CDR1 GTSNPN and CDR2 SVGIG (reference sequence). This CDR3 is CARGGTRSPLHF. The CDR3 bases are TGTGCCCGCGGGGGCACCCGTTCACCCCTCCACTTT.